This T cell receptor beta chain was profiled in a study of blood T cell repertoires in COVID-19. Study-level information: From T cells, B-cell-depleted T cells, or PBMCs came the material, which was cDNA or gDNA.

The CDR3 is 13 amino acids. Germline-derived CDR1 and CDR2 are LNHDA and SQIVND (reference sequence). V shed 5 bases and J shed 10 bases, with 17 bases lying between them. This clone has just one count. Participant-given clinical history determined each cohort assignment. Sequencing was performed with immunoSEQ multiplex PCR; in TCRdb, only in-frame clones are kept and a portion is missing. The sample yields 150,000 to 200,000 clones, 87% seen once. The TCR originated in a woman under 40 who had recovered from COVID-19. The V and J genes are TRBV19 and TRBJ1-1; D gene ambiguous. Sequenced: PBMCs or T cells enriched from blood (not recorded which). CDR3 sequence: CASSAGSSRGAFF. DNA for the CDR3: TGTGCCAGTAGTGCCGGATCCTCTCGAGGAGCTTTCTTT.